The rows below give T cell receptor beta chains drawn from one sample of a study of blood T cell repertoires in COVID-19. The repertoire was sequenced with immunoSEQ multiplex PCR; TCRdb's copy has only in-frame clones and lacks some. This sample has around 150,000 clones, with around 85% found just once. Sequencing was performed on peripheral blood. These receptor sequences come from a man aged 60-69 years with active or convalescent COVID-19. Each CDR3 is given with its conserved first and last residue. The order of the fields is V gene, J gene, D gene, clone size, CDR3 DNA, CDR3 protein. A D gene is named only where the DNA matches it firmly. Some rows mark clone size as missing; the rest say once, few, many or name a class of expanded clone.

TRBV28	TRBJ1-2	TRBD1	.	TGTGCCAGCAGCCAGGGGGCAGGGAACTATGGCTACACCTTC	CASSQGAGNYGYTF
TRBV6-1	TRBJ2-5	.	.	TGTGCCAGCAGTGATAGTACCGGGGAGACCCAGTACTTC	CASSDSTGETQYF
TRBV11-2	TRBJ2-3	TRBD2	.	TGTGCCAGCAGCCACCCCATCAGCGGGACTCGCACAGATACGCAGTATTTT	CASSHPISGTRTDTQYF
TRBV29-1	TRBJ1-2	.	.	TGCAGCGTTGAAGACACTTACAACTATGGCTACACCTTC	CSVEDTYNYGYTF
TRBV12-3/TRBV12-4	TRBJ1-4	.	.	TGTGCCAGCAGTTTAAATGGCGAAAAACTGTTTTTT	CASSLNGEKLFF
TRBV7-8	TRBJ2-1	TRBD1	.	TGTGCCAGCAGCTACCCAGGGACAGGGGGGAATGAGCAGTTCTTC	CASSYPGTGGNEQFF
TRBV3-1/TRBV3-2	TRBJ1-1	.	.	TGTGCCAGCAGCTCAGTGTCCGCTGAAGCTTTCTTT	CASSSVSAEAFF
TRBV6-1	TRBJ1-6	.	.	TGTGCCAGCAGTGACCTCTATAATTCACCCCTCCACTTT	CASSDLYNSPLHF
TRBV28	TRBJ2-3	TRBD2	.	TGTGCCAGCAGTACCTGGACTAGCGGGAGTACAGATACGCAGTATTTT	CASSTWTSGSTDTQYF
TRBV7-9	TRBJ1-1	.	once	TGTGCCAGCAGCTTAGGGGCGAACACTGAAGCTTTCTTT	CASSLGANTEAFF
TRBV6-5	TRBJ1-5	TRBD1	.	TGTGCCAGCAGTCAAACAGGGGGCCGACAGCCCCAGCATTTT	CASSQTGGRQPQHF
TRBV6-1	TRBJ1-4	.	.	TGTGCCAGCAGTGGAACCCACAGGGCAACTAATGAAAAACTGTTTTTT	CASSGTHRATNEKLFF